This T cell receptor (beta chain) was sequenced during a study of blood T cell repertoires in COVID-19. Overall study context: Spain, Italy and the United States supplied samples that represented acute and convalescent COVID-19. From T cells, B-cell-depleted T cells, or PBMCs came the material, which was cDNA or gDNA.

Libraries were prepared by immunoSEQ multiplex PCR; TCRdb keeps only in-frame clonotypes and omits some of them. Among about 150,000 clones listed, approximately 91% were seen once. Enrollment of patients from Seattle took place during active infection, with longitudinal follow-up. The V gene end was trimmed by 0 bases and the J gene end by 8 bases; junction bases not matched to a gene: 6. The CDR3 contains 15 residues. Looked up from germline, CDR1 is MNHNY and CDR2 is SVGAGI (reference sequence). This chain links TRBV6-6 with TRBJ1-3, with 8 nucleotides matching TRBD1. The specimen was peripheral blood. This sequence originates from a young man with COVID-19, enrolled during active disease. CDR3 loop: CASSYSMDRDYTIYF. CDR3 DNA sequence: TGTGCCAGCAGTTACTCGATGGACAGGGACTACACCATATATTTT.